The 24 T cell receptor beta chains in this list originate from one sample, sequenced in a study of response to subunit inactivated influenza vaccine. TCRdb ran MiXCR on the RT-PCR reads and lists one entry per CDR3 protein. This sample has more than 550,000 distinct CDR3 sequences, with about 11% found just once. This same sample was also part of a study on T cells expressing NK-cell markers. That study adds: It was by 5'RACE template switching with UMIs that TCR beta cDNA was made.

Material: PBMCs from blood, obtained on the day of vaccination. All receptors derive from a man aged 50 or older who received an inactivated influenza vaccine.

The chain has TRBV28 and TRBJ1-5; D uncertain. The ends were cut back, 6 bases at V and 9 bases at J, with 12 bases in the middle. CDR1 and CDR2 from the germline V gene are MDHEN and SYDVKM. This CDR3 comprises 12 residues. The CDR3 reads CASRDLSLPQHF. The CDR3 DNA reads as TGTGCCAGCAGGGACTTGAGTTTGCCCCAGCATTTT.

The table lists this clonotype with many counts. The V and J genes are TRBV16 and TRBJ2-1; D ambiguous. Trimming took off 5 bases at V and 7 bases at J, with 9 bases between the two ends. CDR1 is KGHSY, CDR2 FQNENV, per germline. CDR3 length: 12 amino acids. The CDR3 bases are TGTGCCAGCAGCTTTCATAAGAATGAGCAGTTCTTC. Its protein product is CASSFHKNEQFF.

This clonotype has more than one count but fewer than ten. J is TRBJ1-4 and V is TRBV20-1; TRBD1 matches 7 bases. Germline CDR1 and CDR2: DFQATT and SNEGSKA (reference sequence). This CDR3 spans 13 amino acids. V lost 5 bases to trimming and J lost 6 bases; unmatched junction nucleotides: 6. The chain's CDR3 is CSALQGRDEKLFF. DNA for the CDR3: TGCAGTGCTTTACAGGGGCGTGATGAAAAACTGTTTTTT.

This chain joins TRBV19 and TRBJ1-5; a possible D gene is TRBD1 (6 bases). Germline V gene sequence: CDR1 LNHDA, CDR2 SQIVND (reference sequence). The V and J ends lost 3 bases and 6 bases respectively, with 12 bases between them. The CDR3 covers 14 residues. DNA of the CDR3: TGTGCCAGTAGTATGCAGGGGACCTTTCAGCCCCAGCATTTT. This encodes CASSMQGTFQPQHF.

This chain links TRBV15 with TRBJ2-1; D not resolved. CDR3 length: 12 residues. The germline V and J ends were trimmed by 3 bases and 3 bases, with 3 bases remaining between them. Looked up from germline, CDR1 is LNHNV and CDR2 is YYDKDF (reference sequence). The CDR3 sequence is CATSRSYNEQFF. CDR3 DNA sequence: TGTGCCACCAGCAGGAGCTACAATGAGCAGTTCTTC.

DNA of the CDR3: TGTGCCAGCAGCTACCTAGCGTCTAGCACAGATACGCAGTATTTT. It specifies CASSYLASSTDTQYF. The rearrangement uses TRBV11-2 and TRBJ2-3, with TRBD2 as a possible D gene (6 bases). V was clipped by 4 bases and J by 0 bases, with 11 bases between them. Per the germline V gene, CDR1 is SGHAT and CDR2 is FQNNGV. The CDR3 extends over 15 amino acids.

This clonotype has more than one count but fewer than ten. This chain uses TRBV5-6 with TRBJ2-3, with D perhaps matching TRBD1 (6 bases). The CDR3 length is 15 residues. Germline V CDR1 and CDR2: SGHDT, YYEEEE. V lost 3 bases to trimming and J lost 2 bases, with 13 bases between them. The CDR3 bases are TGTGCCAGCAGCTCACAGGGTGGGGACACAGATACGCAGTATTTT. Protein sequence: CASSSQGGDTDTQYF.

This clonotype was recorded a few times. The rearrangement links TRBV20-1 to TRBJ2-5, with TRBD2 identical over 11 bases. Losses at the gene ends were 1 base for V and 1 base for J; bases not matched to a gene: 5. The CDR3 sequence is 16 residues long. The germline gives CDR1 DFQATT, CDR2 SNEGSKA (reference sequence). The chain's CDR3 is CSARGASGGRQETQYF. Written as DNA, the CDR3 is TGCAGTGCTAGAGGGGCTAGCGGGGGGCGCCAAGAGACCCAGTACTTC.

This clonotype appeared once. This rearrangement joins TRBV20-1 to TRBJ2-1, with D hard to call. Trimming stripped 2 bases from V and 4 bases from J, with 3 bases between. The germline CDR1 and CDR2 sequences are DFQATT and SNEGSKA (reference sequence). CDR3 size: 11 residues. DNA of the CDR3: TGCAGTGCTAGAAAGTACAATGAGCAGTTCTTC. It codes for CSARKYNEQFF.

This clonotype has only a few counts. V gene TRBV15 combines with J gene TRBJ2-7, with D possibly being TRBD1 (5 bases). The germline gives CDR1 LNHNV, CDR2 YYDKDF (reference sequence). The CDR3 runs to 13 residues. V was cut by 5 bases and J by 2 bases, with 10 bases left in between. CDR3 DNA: TGTGCCACCAGCGGACACGGAACCTACGAGCAGTACTTC. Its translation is CATSGHGTYEQYF.

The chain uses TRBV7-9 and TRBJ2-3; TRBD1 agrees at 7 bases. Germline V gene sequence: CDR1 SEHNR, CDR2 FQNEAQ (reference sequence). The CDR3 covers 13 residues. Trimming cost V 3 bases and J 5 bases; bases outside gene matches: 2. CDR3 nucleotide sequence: TGTGCCAGCAGCTTGGGACAGCTAGATACGCAGTATTTT. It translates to CASSLGQLDTQYF.

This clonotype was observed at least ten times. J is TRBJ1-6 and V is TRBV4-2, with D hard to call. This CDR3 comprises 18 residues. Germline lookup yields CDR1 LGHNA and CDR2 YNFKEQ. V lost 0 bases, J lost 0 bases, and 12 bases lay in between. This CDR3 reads CASSQDFRSSSYNSPLHF. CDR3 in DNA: TGTGCCAGCAGCCAAGATTTTAGGAGCAGCTCCTATAATTCACCCCTCCACTTT.

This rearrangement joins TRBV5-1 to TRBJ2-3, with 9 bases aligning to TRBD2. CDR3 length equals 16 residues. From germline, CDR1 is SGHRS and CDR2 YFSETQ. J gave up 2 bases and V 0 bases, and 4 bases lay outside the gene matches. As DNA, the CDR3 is TGCGCCAGCAGCTTGGGTAGCGGGGGACCCACAGATACGCAGTATTTT. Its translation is CASSLGSGGPTDTQYF.

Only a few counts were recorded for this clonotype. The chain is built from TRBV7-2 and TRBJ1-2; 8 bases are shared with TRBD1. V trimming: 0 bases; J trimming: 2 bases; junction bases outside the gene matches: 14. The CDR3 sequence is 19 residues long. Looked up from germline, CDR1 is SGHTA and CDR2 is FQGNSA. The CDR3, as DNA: TGTGCCAGCAGCTTAGCGTTGATGGCCCGACAGGGGATAAACTATGGCTACACCTTC. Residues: CASSLALMARQGINYGYTF.

The CDR3 DNA reads as TGCAGTGCTAGTCTCCGGACGGACAAAAACATTCAGTACTTC. It translates to CSASLRTDKNIQYF. This rearrangement joins TRBV20-1 to TRBJ2-4, with D uncertain. The CDR3 covers 14 residues. V was trimmed by 3 bases and J by 3 bases, leaving 12 bases between them. The V gene's germline CDR1 is DFQATT and CDR2 SNEGSKA (reference sequence).

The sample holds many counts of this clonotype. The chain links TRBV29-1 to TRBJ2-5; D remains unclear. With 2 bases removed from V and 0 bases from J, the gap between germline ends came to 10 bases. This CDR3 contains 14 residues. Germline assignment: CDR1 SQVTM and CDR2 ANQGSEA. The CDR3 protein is CSVEPLGDQETQYF. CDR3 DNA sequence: TGCAGCGTTGAACCTTTGGGTGACCAAGAGACCCAGTACTTC.

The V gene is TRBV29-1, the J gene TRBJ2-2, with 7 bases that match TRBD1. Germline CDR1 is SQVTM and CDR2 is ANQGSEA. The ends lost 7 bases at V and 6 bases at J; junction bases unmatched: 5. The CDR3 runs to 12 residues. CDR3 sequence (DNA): TGCAGCGCCTGGCAGGGGGCCGGGGAGCTGTTTTTT. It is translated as CSAWQGAGELFF.

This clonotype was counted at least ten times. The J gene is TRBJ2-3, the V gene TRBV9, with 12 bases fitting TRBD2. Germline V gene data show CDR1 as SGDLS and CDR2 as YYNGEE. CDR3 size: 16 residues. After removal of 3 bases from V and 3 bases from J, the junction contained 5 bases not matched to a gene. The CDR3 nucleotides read TGTGCCAGCAGCGGATCACTAGCGGGAGGAACAGATACGCAGTATTTT. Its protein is CASSGSLAGGTDTQYF.

The DNA of the CDR3 is TGCAGTACAAAAAAGCCTGCAGGGGTAGAGCAGTTCTTC. This codes for CSTKKPAGVEQFF. The rearrangement links TRBV20-1 to TRBJ2-1; maybe TRBD1 (6 bases). The CDR3 runs to 13 residues. From germline, CDR1 is DFQATT and CDR2 SNEGSKA (reference sequence). Trimming removed 8 bases at V and 10 bases at J, with 21 bases between.

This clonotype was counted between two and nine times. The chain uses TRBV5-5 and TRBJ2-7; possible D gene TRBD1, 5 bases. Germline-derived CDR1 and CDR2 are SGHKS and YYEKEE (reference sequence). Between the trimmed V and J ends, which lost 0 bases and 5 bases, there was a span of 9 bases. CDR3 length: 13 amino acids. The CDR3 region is CASSLETVDEQYF. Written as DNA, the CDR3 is TGTGCCAGCAGCTTGGAGACAGTAGACGAGCAGTACTTC.

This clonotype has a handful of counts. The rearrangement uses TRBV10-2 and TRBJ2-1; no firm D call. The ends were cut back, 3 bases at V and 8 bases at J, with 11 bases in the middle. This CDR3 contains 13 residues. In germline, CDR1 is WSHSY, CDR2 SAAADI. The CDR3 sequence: CASSDSSLDEQFF. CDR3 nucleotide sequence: TGCGCCAGCAGTGATTCTTCTTTGGATGAGCAGTTCTTC.

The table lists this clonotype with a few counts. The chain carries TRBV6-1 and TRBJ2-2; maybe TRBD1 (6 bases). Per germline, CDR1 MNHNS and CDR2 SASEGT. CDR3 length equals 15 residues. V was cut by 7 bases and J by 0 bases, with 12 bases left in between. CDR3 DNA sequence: TGTGCCAGCATTCTTAGACAGGCGAACACCGGGGAGCTGTTTTTT. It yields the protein CASILRQANTGELFF.

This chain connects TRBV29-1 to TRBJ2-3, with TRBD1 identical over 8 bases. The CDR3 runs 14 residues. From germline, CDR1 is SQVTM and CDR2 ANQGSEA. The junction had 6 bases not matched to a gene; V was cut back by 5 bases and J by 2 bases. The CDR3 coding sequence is TGCAGCGTTTTACAGGGGGTCTCCACAGATACGCAGTATTTT. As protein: CSVLQGVSTDTQYF.

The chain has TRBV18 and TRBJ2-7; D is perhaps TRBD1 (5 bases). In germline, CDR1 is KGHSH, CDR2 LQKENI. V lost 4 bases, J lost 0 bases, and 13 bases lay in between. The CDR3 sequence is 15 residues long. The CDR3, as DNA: TGTGCCAGCTCACTGGACACCGTCCCCTCCTACGAGCAGTACTTC. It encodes CASSLDTVPSYEQYF.